A single sample is the source of the 5 T cell receptor beta chains below, sequenced in a study of blood T cell repertoires in COVID-19. Generated by immunoSEQ multiplex PCR, the TCRdb table keeps only in-frame clones and is missing some. The table has about 280,000 clones, 87% seen once; the top ten hold 6%. Sequenced material: PBMCs or T cells enriched from blood (not recorded which). The source is a woman aged 35 to 49 who had recovered from COVID-19.

The CDR3 spells CASSLKGSGELFF. CDR3 nucleotide sequence: TGCGCCAGCAGCTTGAAAGGGAGCGGGGAGCTGTTTTTT. This chain joins TRBV5-1 and TRBJ2-2, with D possibly matching TRBD2 (5 bases). Per the germline V gene, CDR1 is SGHRS and CDR2 is YFSETQ. The CDR3 has 13 residues. Between the trimmed V and J ends, which lost 1 base and 7 bases, there was a span of 8 bases.

The table lists this clone with many counts. The V gene is TRBV24-1, the J gene TRBJ2-4; 9 nucleotides line up with TRBD1. Germline V CDR1 and CDR2: KGHDR, SFDVKD. V dropped 4 bases and J dropped 7; count of bases not matched to a gene: 10. The CDR3 length is 16 residues. The CDR3 DNA follows: TGTGCCACCAGTGACGGGACAGGGAAAGGGGGGAACATTCAGTACTTC. This translates into CATSDGTGKGGNIQYF.

This chain uses TRBV9 with TRBJ1-6; D might be TRBD1 (5 bases). Per germline, CDR1 SGDLS and CDR2 YYNGEE. The CDR3 consists of 13 residues. V lost 3 bases, J lost 10 bases, and 11 bases lay in between. The CDR3 region has the DNA TGTGCCAGCAGCGCGGGACTAGGCTCACCCCTCCACTTT. Encoded protein: CASSAGLGSPLHF. The entire variable domain, with the rest obtained from reference TRBV9 and TRBJ1-6, is as follows: DSGVTQTPKHLITATGQRVTLRCSPRSGDLSVYWYQQSLDQGLQFLIQYYNGEERAKGNILERFSAQQFPDLHSELNLSSLELGDSALYFCASSAGLGSPLHFGNGTRLTVT.

The chain is built from TRBV9 and TRBJ2-1; 9 nucleotides line up with TRBD2. The germline CDR1 and CDR2 sequences are SGDLS and YYNGEE. The CDR3 has 18 residues. Trimming at V came to 4 bases and at J to 0 bases, leaving 11 bases not matched to a gene. The CDR3 protein is CASSPEGAGGYSYNEQFF. The CDR3, as DNA: TGTGCCAGCAGCCCGGAAGGTGCGGGAGGGTACTCCTACAATGAGCAGTTCTTC.

This clone was detected only a few times. The chain employs TRBV28 and TRBJ1-4; 7 nucleotides align to TRBD1. The germline V gene has CDR1 MDHEN and CDR2 SYDVKM. V lost 5 bases to trimming and J lost 0 bases; unmatched junction nucleotides: 3. The CDR3 has 15 residues. Written as DNA, the CDR3 is TGTGCCAGCAGTGAAAGGGGGCCAACTAATGAAAAACTGTTTTTT. Translated: CASSERGPTNEKLFF.